The 9 T cell receptor beta chains below all came from one sample that was sequenced in a study of shared clonotypes between healthy human individuals. Some clones are missing from TCRdb's copy, which holds only in-frame ones; the method was immunoSEQ multiplex PCR. This table holds around 700,000 clones, about 74% found once. Sequencing was performed on memory CD4+ T cells sorted from blood. The subset is: CD45RA-negative fraction. All receptors derive from a woman in her 30s in good health.

The chain recombines TRBV5-6 with TRBJ2-7; D unresolved. This CDR3 spans 16 amino acids. V lost 1 base to trimming and J lost 1 base, with 15 bases between them. The V gene's germline CDR1 is SGHDT and CDR2 YYEEEE. The CDR3 sequence is CASSLSNTGYSYEQYF. The CDR3 DNA is TGTGCCAGCAGCTTGTCAAACACCGGATATTCCTACGAGCAGTACTTC.

This chain connects TRBV10-1 to TRBJ2-3; possibly TRBD2 for D (6 bases). This CDR3 region has 17 residues. Germline V gene data show CDR1 as WNHNN and CDR2 as SYGVQD (reference sequence). Trimming shortened V by 3 bases and J by 1 base, and 17 bases separated the two germline ends. CDR3 in DNA: TGCGCCAGCAGTGACTCAACCGTCGGGGAGGGCACAGATACGCAGTATTTT. This encodes CASSDSTVGEGTDTQYF.

Note on this clone: The sample holds other DNA sequences that translate to the same CDR3. The chain joins TRBV4-1 to TRBJ2-1, with 7 positions matching TRBD2. Germline lookup yields CDR1 MGHRA and CDR2 YSYEKL. The CDR3 has 17 residues. After removal of 0 bases from V and 7 bases from J, the junction contained 12 bases not matched to a gene. CDR3 residues: CASSQDRGGGLGNEQFF. CDR3 DNA: TGCGCCAGCAGCCAAGATCGCGGCGGGGGATTGGGGAATGAGCAGTTCTTC.

The chain recombines TRBV27 with TRBJ2-1; TRBD1 agrees at 10 bases. The CDR3 length is 18 residues. Germline lookup yields CDR1 MNHEY and CDR2 SMNVEV (reference sequence). After removal of 3 bases from V and 8 bases from J, the junction contained 16 bases not matched to a gene. In nucleotides, the CDR3 is TGTGCCAGCAGTTTTCGGTTCACTCCGGGACAGGGGTGGTATGAGCAGTTCTTC. Protein sequence: CASSFRFTPGQGWYEQFF.

The chain uses TRBV13 and TRBJ1-2; no clear D gene. The CDR3 has 12 amino acids. Germline V gene data show CDR1 as PRHDT and CDR2 as FYEKMQ (reference sequence). Trimming left V 2 bases short and J 7 bases short, with 8 bases between. CDR3 DNA: TGTGCCAGCAGCTTAATCCCGGCTGGCTACACCTTC. This sequence encodes CASSLIPAGYTF.

This chain links TRBV15 with TRBJ2-7; possible D gene TRBD2, 6 bases. CDR3 length: 14 residues. The germline CDR1 and CDR2 sequences are LNHNV and YYDKDF (reference sequence). Trimming removed 1 base from V and 5 bases from J, with 12 bases in between. CDR3 residues: CATSRAGAADEQYF. The CDR3 bases are TGTGCCACCAGCAGAGCGGGAGCCGCGGACGAGCAGTACTTC. The variable domain in full, completed from reference TRBV15 and TRBJ2-7, reads DAMVIQNPRYQVTQFGKPVTLSCSQTLNHNVMYWYQQKSSQAPKLLFHYYDKDFNNEADTPDNFQSRRPNTSFCFLDIRSPGLGDTAMYLCATSRAGAADEQYFGPGTRLTVT.

V is TRBV11-2 and J is TRBJ2-1; 11 nucleotides align to TRBD2. V shed 4 bases and J 7 bases; nucleotides not matched to a gene: 9. This CDR3 has 16 amino acids. Germline V gives CDR1 SGHAT, CDR2 FQNNGV. The CDR3 spells CASSSLTSGIGNEQFF. The CDR3 DNA is TGTGCCAGCAGCTCCCTGACTAGCGGGATCGGGAATGAGCAGTTCTTC.

This chain connects TRBV7-2 to TRBJ2-3, with TRBD2 matching over 13 bases. V dropped 0 bases and J dropped 2; count of bases not matched to a gene: 2. The germline V gene encodes CDR1 SGHTA and CDR2 FQGNSA. This CDR3 is built from 17 residues. CDR3 nucleotide sequence: TGTGCCAGCAGCTTAGCTGGGACTAGCGGGGTCACAGATACGCAGTATTTT. As protein: CASSLAGTSGVTDTQYF.

The chain joins TRBV7-9 to TRBJ2-3; D is unclear. CDR1 and CDR2 from the germline V gene are SEHNR and FQNEAQ (reference sequence). CDR3 length: 11 amino acids. Trimming took 5 bases from V and 10 from J, leaving 10 bases between them. The CDR3 loop reads CASSLRAAQYF. For the CDR3, the DNA is TGTGCCAGCAGCCTCCGGGCCGCGCAGTATTTT.